Shown below are 2 T cell receptor beta chains from a single sample sequenced in a study of shared clonotypes between healthy human individuals. Some clones are missing from TCRdb's copy, which holds only in-frame ones; the method was immunoSEQ multiplex PCR. Of roughly 1,500,000 clones in the sample, 95% to 99% were seen once. The source material was naive CD4+ T cells sorted from blood. The subset is: CD45RA+ positively selected. The receptors shown here come from a man aged 30 to 39 in good health.

V and J are TRBV11-2 and TRBJ2-5, with 10 bases that match TRBD2. Unmatched junction bases numbered 6, after V lost 5 bases and J lost 3 bases. This CDR3 spans 15 amino acids. CDR1 and CDR2 (germline): SGHAT, FQNNGV. The CDR3 here is CASSQESGREETQYF. DNA of the CDR3: TGTGCCAGCAGCCAGGAGAGCGGGAGGGAAGAGACCCAGTACTTC.

The V gene is TRBV9, the J gene TRBJ1-5; D gene uncertain. CDR1 and CDR2 (germline): SGDLS, YYNGEE. This CDR3 has 15 amino acids. V was shortened by 4 bases and J by 0 bases, with 11 bases between the two germline ends. CDR3 sequence: CASSPDGTSNQPQHF. The CDR3 nucleotides are TGTGCCAGCAGCCCAGACGGCACTAGCAATCAGCCCCAGCATTTT. Together with reference TRBV9 and TRBJ1-5, the CDR3 gives the full variable domain: DSGVTQTPKHLITATGQRVTLRCSPRSGDLSVYWYQQSLDQGLQFLIQYYNGEERAKGNILERFSAQQFPDLHSELNLSSLELGDSALYFCASSPDGTSNQPQHFGDGTRLSIL.